Below, 28 T cell receptor beta chains from the same sample are listed, as sequenced in a study of shared clonotypes between healthy human individuals. Generated by immunoSEQ multiplex PCR, the TCRdb table keeps only in-frame clones and is missing some. The sample records 2 million to 2.5 million clones, just under 95% being singletons. Terminally differentiated effector memory CD45RA+ cells were excluded by CCR7 positive selection of CD45RO-negative cells. The material sequenced was naive CD8+ T cells sorted from blood. The receptors derive from a man younger than 35 in good health.

This CDR3 is CASSKASRVGSNQPQHF. CDR3 DNA: TGTGCCAGCAGCAAAGCGTCCCGGGTGGGGAGTAATCAGCCCCAGCATTTT. The V gene is TRBV21-1, the J gene TRBJ1-5. TRBV21-1 is a listed pseudogene. The CDR3 is 17 residues long.

The rearrangement uses TRBV19 and TRBJ2-5; 11 nucleotides agree with TRBD2. Looked up from germline, CDR1 is LNHDA and CDR2 is SQIVND (reference sequence). This CDR3 is built from 17 residues. V lost 5 bases and J lost 2; bases outside the gene matches: 10. The DNA of the CDR3 is TGTGCCAGTAGTCCCAACCCACTAGCGGGGGTACAAGAGACCCAGTACTTC. Translation gives CASSPNPLAGVQETQYF.

The chain links TRBV29-1 to TRBJ2-1, with D possibly being TRBD2 (5 bases). Deletions cut 2 bases from V and 8 bases from J, with 16 bases between. The CDR3 totals 14 residues. CDR1 is SQVTM and CDR2 is ANQGSEA in the germline V gene. DNA for the CDR3: TGCAGCGTTGAACAGGAGGTCGTTGAATATGAGCAGTTCTTC. Translated: CSVEQEVVEYEQFF.

V is TRBV7-6 and J is TRBJ1-5, with unresolved D. The CDR3 totals 15 residues. Germline assignment: CDR1 SGHVS and CDR2 FNYEAQ. Trimming pared 5 bases from V and 3 bases from J, leaving 14 bases between. The chain's CDR3 is CASSPDRGFNQPQHF. The CDR3, as DNA: TGTGCCAGCAGCCCCGATCGGGGTTTCAATCAGCCCCAGCATTTT.

Of note for this clone: The same CDR3 also results from other DNA sequences found in this sample. The V and J genes are TRBV7-2 and TRBJ2-1; D gene unclear. The V and J ends lost 1 base and 5 bases respectively, with 6 bases between them. The germline V gene has CDR1 SGHTA and CDR2 FQGNSA. CDR3 length: 13 residues. The CDR3 nucleotides are TGTGCCAGCAGCTTAGGTCTAAACAATGAGCAGTTCTTC. Amino acid sequence: CASSLGLNNEQFF. The variable domain in full, with the rest retrieved from reference TRBV7-2 and TRBJ2-1, is GAGVSQSPSNKVTEKGKDVELRCDPISGHTALYWYRQSLGQGLEFLIYFQGNSAPDKSGLPSDRFSAERTGGSVSTLTIQRTQQEDSAVYLCASSLGLNNEQFFGPGTRLTVL.

The V and J genes are TRBV7-3 and TRBJ2-5; D remains unclear. Germline V gene lookup returns CDR1 SGHTA and CDR2 FQGTGA. The CDR3 length is 15 residues. Deletions cut 1 base from V and 5 bases from J, with 14 bases between. The CDR3 spells CASSLSAATRETQYF. The CDR3 nucleotides are TGTGCCAGCAGCTTAAGTGCGGCTACTCGGGAGACCCAGTACTTC.

This chain joins TRBV7-9 and TRBJ2-2; unclear D gene. With 1 base removed from V and 11 bases from J, the gap between germline ends came to 5 bases. There are 11 residues in the CDR3. The germline V gene has CDR1 SEHNR and CDR2 FQNEAQ (reference sequence). CDR3 region: CASSLGVELFF. CDR3 DNA: TGTGCCAGCAGCTTAGGCGTCGAGCTGTTTTTT.

This clone turned up a few times. As DNA, the CDR3 is TGTGCCAGCTCACCGGGGGCTAGCGGGGACGAGCAGTACTTC. Translation: CASSPGASGDEQYF. The rearrangement joins TRBV18 to TRBJ2-7; 9 bases line up with TRBD2. Trimming at V came to 3 bases and at J to 5 bases, leaving 5 bases not matched to a gene. Germline CDR1 and CDR2: KGHSH and LQKENI. The CDR3 contains 14 residues.

This clone came up once. The rearrangement uses TRBV30 and TRBJ2-5, with 7 bases aligning to TRBD2. Germline V gene data show CDR1 as GTSNPN and CDR2 as SVGIG (reference sequence). V trimming: 3 bases; J trimming: 0 bases; junction bases outside the gene matches: 4. CDR3 size: 14 residues. The CDR3 nucleotides read TGTGCCTGGAGGGAACTAGCGTACCAAGAGACCCAGTACTTC. As protein: CAWRELAYQETQYF.

The V gene is TRBV21-1, the J gene TRBJ2-7. TRBV21-1 is noted as a pseudogene. The CDR3 runs to 17 residues. CDR3 sequence reads: CASSTCYCPLTSYEQYF. The CDR3 nucleotides read TGTGCCAGCAGCACCTGTTATTGCCCGTTGACCAGTTACGAGCAGTACTTC.

J is TRBJ1-1 and V is TRBV2, with 7 bases aligning to TRBD1. The CDR3 runs 15 residues. With V trimmed by 3 bases and J by 1 base, 5 bases remained unmatched. Germline V gene lookup returns CDR1 SNHLY and CDR2 FYNNEI. CDR3 DNA sequence: TGTGCCAGCAGTGACCGCTGGGACAGGAACACTGAAGCTTTCTTT. Translation gives CASSDRWDRNTEAFF.

The V call is TRBV5-6, the J call TRBJ2-1; a weak D match, TRBD2 (6 bases). There are 12 residues in the CDR3. Trimming left V 1 base short and J 10 bases short, with 9 bases between. Germline lookup yields CDR1 SGHDT and CDR2 YYEEEE. The CDR3: CASSLTSREQFF. In DNA form, the CDR3 reads TGTGCCAGCAGCTTGACTAGCCGGGAGCAGTTCTTC.

This chain uses TRBV7-9 with TRBJ2-7; TRBD1 is a possible D gene (6 bases). V lost 5 bases and J 1 base, leaving 15 bases between the germline ends. Germline loops: CDR1 SEHNR, CDR2 FQNEAQ (reference sequence). The CDR3 covers 15 residues. CDR3 nucleotide sequence: TGTGCCAGCAGCGAAGACAGGAGCGGATCCTACGAGCAGTACTTC. Amino acid sequence: CASSEDRSGSYEQYF.

The chain joins TRBV7-6 to TRBJ1-6, with TRBD1 identical over 9 bases. This CDR3 region has 15 residues. Trimming at V came to 0 bases and at J to 7 bases, leaving 1 base not matched to a gene. Germline CDR1 reads SGHVS; CDR2 reads FNYEAQ. CDR3 bases: TGTGCCAGCAGCTTAGCTGGACAGGGGAATTCACCCCTCCACTTT. The encoded protein is CASSLAGQGNSPLHF.

Turning to this clone: The same CDR3 can be traced to other DNA sequences in this sample. The rearrangement links TRBV19 to TRBJ2-2; tentative D call: TRBD1 (6 bases). The CDR3 has 11 residues. The germline V and J ends were trimmed by 9 bases and 5 bases, with 7 bases remaining between them. Germline values: CDR1 LNHDA, CDR2 SQIVND (reference sequence). In DNA form, the CDR3 reads TGTGCCAGCACAGGGACCGGGGAGCTGTTTTTT. Protein: CASTGTGELFF.

The rearrangement links TRBV2 to TRBJ2-1; 9 bases agree with TRBD1. J gave up 6 bases and V 7 bases, and 10 bases lay outside the gene matches. Germline V CDR1 and CDR2: SNHLY, FYNNEI. The CDR3 covers 15 residues. The CDR3 DNA is TGTGCCAGCATGGGGAGGGACAGGGCTCTCAATGAGCAGTTCTTC. This translates into CASMGRDRALNEQFF.

The V gene is TRBV29-1, the J gene TRBJ2-1; no definite D call. CDR1 is SQVTM and CDR2 is ANQGSEA in the germline V gene. The CDR3 is made up of 12 amino acids. V was trimmed by 1 base and J by 7 bases, leaving 8 bases between them. Here the CDR3 reads CSVEGSINEQFF. The CDR3 DNA reads TGCAGCGTTGAAGGGAGTATAAATGAGCAGTTCTTC.

Points on this clone: Other DNA sequences in the sample encode the same CDR3. V and J are TRBV18 and TRBJ2-7; D perhaps matches TRBD2 (6 bases). CDR1 and CDR2 from the germline V gene are KGHSH and LQKENI. The V and J ends lost 3 bases and 3 bases respectively, with 6 bases between them. This CDR3 contains 12 residues. In nucleotides, the CDR3 is TGTGCCAGCTCACCGGGGGGCTACGAGCAGTACTTC. Translating it yields CASSPGGYEQYF.

This chain joins TRBV6-6 and TRBJ2-1; either TRBD1 or TRBD2 may fit D (5 bases each). V was trimmed by 6 bases and J by 8 bases, leaving 23 bases between them. The germline gives CDR1 MNHNY, CDR2 SVGAGI (reference sequence). This CDR3 has 16 amino acids. The CDR3, as DNA: TGTGCCAGCAGGCTTAGTGTGGGACGTAGCCTCGATGAGCAGTTCTTC. Its translation: CASRLSVGRSLDEQFF.

The chain is built from TRBV7-9 and TRBJ1-5, with TRBD1 matching 10 bases. There are 16 residues in the CDR3. Germline V gene data show CDR1 as SEHNR and CDR2 as FQNEAQ (reference sequence). Losses at the gene ends were 4 bases for V and 6 bases for J; bases not matched to a gene: 9. Here the CDR3 reads CASSSQDRGPFQPQHF. The CDR3 DNA sequence: TGTGCCAGCAGCTCACAAGACAGGGGGCCTTTTCAGCCCCAGCATTTT.

The chain uses TRBV6-6 and TRBJ1-4; D gene ambiguous. This CDR3 is 14 amino acids long. Germline-derived CDR1 and CDR2 are MNHNY and SVGAGI (reference sequence). Trimming removed 7 bases at V and 2 bases at J, with 11 bases between. CDR3 in amino acids: CASNFWGTNEKLFF. Written as DNA, the CDR3 is TGTGCCAGCAACTTTTGGGGTACTAATGAAAAACTGTTTTTT.

This sequence joins TRBV27 and TRBJ2-5; 8 bases fit TRBD2. Germline V gene lookup returns CDR1 MNHEY and CDR2 SMNVEV (reference sequence). V was pared by 0 bases and J by 5 bases, with 11 bases of the junction left unmatched. The CDR3 has 17 amino acids. CDR3 in amino acids: CASSLSLSGRPGETQYF. The CDR3 DNA sequence: TGTGCCAGCAGTTTATCGTTAAGCGGGAGACCGGGTGAGACCCAGTACTTC.

V and J are TRBV6-5 and TRBJ2-7; D ambiguous. Trimming took off 6 bases at V and 6 bases at J, with 9 bases between the two ends. Germline CDR1 and CDR2: MNHEY and SVGAGI. The CDR3 has 11 residues. CDR3 residues: CASSGGGEQYF. CDR3 in DNA: TGTGCCAGCAGCGGTGGTGGCGAGCAGTACTTC.

The rearrangement uses TRBV6-1 and TRBJ1-1; TRBD1 might be the D (5 bases). Germline values: CDR1 MNHNS, CDR2 SASEGT. The ends were cut back, 3 bases at V and 8 bases at J, with 13 bases in the middle. There are 13 residues in the CDR3. The CDR3 DNA is TGTGCCAGCAGTGAGGGCAGGGCATCCGAAGCTTTCTTT. Translating it yields CASSEGRASEAFF.

Notes on this clone: Other DNA variants within this sample encode the same CDR3. The genes are TRBV11-2 and TRBJ2-1; tentatively, D is TRBD1 (6 bases). Germline V gives CDR1 SGHAT, CDR2 FQNNGV. Trimming shortened V by 5 bases and J by 10 bases, and 9 bases separated the two germline ends. This CDR3 spans 11 amino acids. In DNA form, the CDR3 reads TGTGCCAGCAGCCCAGGGGTCGAGCAGTTCTTC. Translated, it gives CASSPGVEQFF.

Notes on this clone: Other nucleotide sequences in the sample specify the same CDR3. The chain links TRBV6-6 to TRBJ2-7; D remains unclear. Per germline, CDR1 MNHNY and CDR2 SVGAGI (reference sequence). Trimming cost V 2 bases and J 0 bases, with 2 bases left between them. The CDR3 runs to 12 residues. CDR3 sequence reads: CASSYSSYEQYF. The CDR3, as DNA: TGTGCCAGCAGTTACAGCTCCTACGAGCAGTACTTC.

This rearrangement joins TRBV7-9 to TRBJ2-7; D perhaps matches TRBD2 (5 bases). Trimming shortened V by 3 bases and J by 3 bases, and 18 bases separated the two germline ends. CDR1 is SEHNR and CDR2 is FQNEAQ in the germline V gene (reference sequence). The CDR3 contains 16 residues. This chain's CDR3 is CASSFVGGEGDYEQYF. The CDR3 DNA reads as TGTGCCAGCAGCTTCGTGGGCGGAGAGGGAGACTACGAGCAGTACTTC.

This clone appeared a single time. The chain recombines TRBV9 with TRBJ2-6; D ambiguous. Deletions cut 2 bases from V and 7 bases from J, with 4 bases between. The CDR3 is 12 amino acids. CDR1 and CDR2 from the germline V gene are SGDLS and YYNGEE. The CDR3 spells CASSVSANVLTF. The CDR3 bases are TGTGCCAGCAGCGTCTCTGCCAACGTCCTGACTTTC.